Sequencing of this T cell receptor (beta chain) was carried out in a study of CD8 T cells in ankylosing spondylitis (dated by TCRdb to the late 2010s). As for the study more broadly: T cell receptor beta repertoires were profiled in healthy donors and ankylosing spondylitis patients so that disease-linked TCR variants could be found. In total, the full study cohort was made up of roughly 110 healthy donors and 25 ankylosing spondylitis patients. Peripheral blood was sampled, and synovial fluid was additionally collected from ankylosing spondylitis patients.

Instrument on record: Illumina HiSeq 2500. Quantitative 5'-RACE with molecular barcodes was used to prepare TCR beta libraries. In the source study's methods: A new computational method, built on a probabilistic model of VDJ rearrangement, was used to identify disease-linked TCR variants. The raw public data were reprocessed by TCRdb itself: fastp quality trimming at Q25, MiXCR clonotype calling, in-frame beta chains only. Here each entry gathers all rows of one CDR3 protein and keeps the most common genes and DNA. None of the V and J calls come from the authors' own analysis; TCRdb made them. Within this sample are 25,000 to 30,000 distinct CDR3 sequences, with 5.3% of them counted one time only. The ten largest clones add up to approximately 1.7% of the sample. As for this clonotype: Its antigen remains undetermined. Within one base of it there is no much larger clone, and no base qualities were kept.

Results the study describes overall, beyond this receptor: Significant enrichment of the disease-linked clones was reported in matched synovial fluid samples from ankylosing spondylitis patients. Blood from ankylosing spondylitis patients appeared to be characterized by a TCR beta motif made up of under ten highly homologous amino acid variants. Some motif variants were previously reported in synovial fluid and blood of reactive arthritis patients, suggesting common disease-initiation mechanisms. The disease-linked clones showed a CD8+ phenotype and occurred at relatively low frequencies in peripheral blood.

The sequence came from a female donor with ankylosing spondylitis or in good health (not recorded which). Sequenced input: blood, either unsorted or a sorted T cell fraction (not recorded which).

The CDR3 region: CASSLSGGGETQYF. The base sequence is TGTGCCAGCAGCCTCAGCGGGGGTGGAGAGACCCAGTACTTC. The sequence is built from TRBV9 and TRBJ2-5; 8 bases in the middle match TRBD2. The CDR3, cysteine through phenylalanine, is 14 amino acids long. The only DNA kept is the CDR3, 42 bases in frame from the first base. CDR1 and CDR2 (SGDLS, YYNGEE) derive from the germline V gene. Germline trimming: 4 bases from V, 4 bases from J; junction bases outside gene matches: 6. The CDR3, completed at both ends by the reference TRBV9 and TRBJ2-5 genes, gives the full variable domain DSGVTQTPKHLITATGQRVTLRCSPRSGDLSVYWYQQSLDQGLQFLIQYYNGEERAKGNILERFSAQQFPDLHSELNLSSLELGDSALYFCASSLSGGGETQYFGPGTRLLVL.